This passage covers 8 T cell receptor beta chains from one sample sequenced in a study of blood T cell repertoires in COVID-19. Data came from immunoSEQ multiplex PCR; TCRdb stores just in-frame clones and leaves some out. This sample has approximately 140,000 clones, with 65% to 90% found just once. Sequencing input: peripheral blood. The receptors derive from a man aged 65-85 years with acute or convalescent COVID-19.

The V call is TRBV5-6, the J call TRBJ2-7; TRBD1 aligns across 8 bases. The length of the CDR3 is 14 residues. CDR1 and CDR2 from the germline V gene are SGHDT and YYEEEE. The ends lost 0 bases at V and 7 bases at J; junction bases unmatched: 6. The CDR3 region has the DNA TGTGCCAGCAGCTTGGTCGGACAGGGCGGGGAGCAGTACTTC. Translating gives CASSLVGQGGEQYF.

This chain joins TRBV5-8 and TRBJ2-5; 9 nucleotides match TRBD1. This CDR3 contains 17 residues. Per germline, CDR1 SGHTS and CDR2 YDEGEE. Trimming at V came to 5 bases and at J to 5 bases, leaving 16 bases not matched to a gene. The CDR3 DNA sequence: TGTGCCAGCAGGCCGGGGATGGCGGGACAGGGTAGTGAGACCCAGTACTTC. Its protein is CASRPGMAGQGSETQYF.

The count of this clone is one. The gene calls are TRBV7-9 and TRBJ1-2; 8 bases map to TRBD1. The V and J ends lost 5 bases and 6 bases, in that order; junction bases with no gene match: 5. There are 13 residues in the CDR3. From germline, CDR1 is SEHNR and CDR2 FQNEAQ (reference sequence). CDR3 DNA: TGTGCCAGCAGCCGCGACAGGGGAAATGGCTACACCTTC. Its translation is CASSRDRGNGYTF.

The chain recombines TRBV19 with TRBJ2-2, with TRBD1 matching over 9 bases. This CDR3 spans 16 amino acids. CDR1 and CDR2 from the germline V gene are LNHDA and SQIVND (reference sequence). V lost 1 base to trimming and J lost 5 bases; unmatched junction nucleotides: 5. CDR3 residues: CASSIAGQGLTGELFF. The CDR3 bases are TGTGCCAGTAGTATAGCCGGACAGGGGTTGACCGGGGAGCTGTTTTTT.

This clone was detected only once. This sequence joins TRBV7-9 and TRBJ2-1; 13 nucleotides align to TRBD2. The V gene's germline CDR1 is SEHNR and CDR2 FQNEAQ (reference sequence). The ends lost 5 bases at V and 3 bases at J; junction bases unmatched: 13. The CDR3 spans 19 residues. Written as DNA, the CDR3 is TGTGCCAGCAGCCCCATCAGGACTAGCGGGAGTAAAAGCTACAATGAGCAGTTCTTC. Translating it yields CASSPIRTSGSKSYNEQFF.

The chain joins TRBV6-6 to TRBJ2-7; 12 nucleotides agree with TRBD2. In germline, CDR1 is MNHNY, CDR2 SVGAGI (reference sequence). Trimming cost V 6 bases and J 5 bases; bases outside gene matches: 11. This CDR3 has 16 amino acids. CDR3 in amino acids: CASRLAGGSYLNEQYF. In DNA, the CDR3 is TGTGCCAGCAGACTAGCGGGAGGATCTTACCTTAACGAGCAGTACTTC.

The genes are TRBV28 and TRBJ1-2; a weak D match, TRBD1 (6 bases). The germline gives CDR1 MDHEN, CDR2 SYDVKM. CDR3 length: 16 amino acids. V dropped 2 bases and J dropped 3 bases, with 16 bases sitting between them. This CDR3 is CASSLRGHPGDYGYTF. The CDR3, as DNA: TGTGCCAGCAGTTTACGGGGACACCCGGGTGACTATGGCTACACCTTC.

The chain links TRBV5-1 to TRBJ2-2; a possible D gene is TRBD1 (6 bases). There are 13 residues in the CDR3. V dropped 7 bases and J dropped 5 bases, with 12 bases sitting between them. The germline gives CDR1 SGHRS, CDR2 YFSETQ. CDR3: CASHRDGTGELFF. Written as DNA, the CDR3 is TGCGCCAGCCACAGGGACGGTACCGGGGAGCTGTTTTTT.